Listed below are T cell receptor beta chains from one sample, sequenced in a study of regulatory T cells in long-lasting Graves disease. Using its own MiXCR run on the multiplex PCR reads, TCRdb lists one record per CDR3 protein. Of over 300,000 distinct CDR3 sequences in the sample, around 16% were seen once. This material consisted of peripheral blood mononuclear cells (PBMCs), taken at new diagnosis, from a patient treated with antithyroid drugs. The receptor set was obtained from a female donor with Graves disease. CDR3s include the opening cysteine and the closing phenylalanine or tryptophan. D genes are given only for firm matches. Where a row states a size, it is once, few, many or the class of an expanded clone; other rows omit it.

>.|many|TRBV30|TRBJ2-4
CAWKRAHIQYF
TGTGCCTGGAAGCGAGCGCACATTCAGTACTTC
>.|.|TRBV25-1|TRBJ1-5
CASSESGPEGQPQHF
TGTGCCAGCAGTGAATCTGGGCCAGAGGGGCAGCCCCAGCATTTT
>.|.|TRBV7-2|TRBJ2-5
CASSQNKETQYF
TGTGCCAGCAGCCAAAACAAGGAGACCCAGTACTTC
>.|.|TRBV10-3|TRBJ1-2
CAISESRDGYGYTF
TGTGCCATCAGTGAATCTAGGGACGGCTATGGCTACACCTTC
>.|many|TRBV2|TRBJ2-3
CASPYGEQGWKTDTQYF
TGTGCCAGCCCATACGGGGAACAGGGTTGGAAAACAGATACGCAGTATTTT
>TRBD2|few|TRBV10-2|TRBJ2-7
CASGYGDRNPAGGRSYEQYF
TGCGCCAGCGGGTACGGGGACCGTAACCCAGCGGGAGGTCGCTCCTACGAGCAGTACTTC
>.|few|TRBV4-1|TRBJ1-2
CASSQVSGTLGYGYTF
TGCGCCAGCAGCCAAGTTTCAGGAACCCTAGGCTATGGCTACACCTTC
>.|.|TRBV5-5|TRBJ2-1
CASSITYRSEQFF
TGTGCCAGCAGCATAACGTACAGGAGTGAGCAGTTCTTC
>.|few|TRBV27|TRBJ2-7
CASSLGVLIRGGAYEQYF
TGTGCCAGCAGCTTGGGGGTGTTGATTAGGGGGGGGGCCTACGAGCAGTACTTC
>.|.|TRBV20-1|TRBJ2-3
CSASRDSSTDTQYF
TGCAGTGCTAGCCGGGACTCTAGCACAGATACGCAGTATTTT
>TRBD2|many|TRBV12-3/TRBV12-4|TRBJ2-1
CASSSRWTSDKFF
TGTGCCAGCAGTAGCCGGTGGACTAGCGACAAGTTCTTC
>.|many|TRBV4-2|TRBJ2-2
CASSQEGEAGELFF
TGTGCCAGCAGCCAAGAAGGGGAGGCCGGGGAGCTGTTTTTT
>.|many|TRBV28|TRBJ1-1
CASSPIIGVLSAFF
TGTGCCAGCAGTCCTATTATTGGGGTTCTCTCGGCTTTCTTT
>.|many|TRBV18|TRBJ2-5
CASSPTNGQETQYF
TGTGCCAGCTCACCGACAAACGGACAAGAGACCCAGTACTTC
>.|.|TRBV12-3/TRBV12-4|TRBJ1-2
CASGHWGRGHGYTF
TGTGCCAGCGGCCATTGGGGCAGGGGTCATGGCTACACCTTC